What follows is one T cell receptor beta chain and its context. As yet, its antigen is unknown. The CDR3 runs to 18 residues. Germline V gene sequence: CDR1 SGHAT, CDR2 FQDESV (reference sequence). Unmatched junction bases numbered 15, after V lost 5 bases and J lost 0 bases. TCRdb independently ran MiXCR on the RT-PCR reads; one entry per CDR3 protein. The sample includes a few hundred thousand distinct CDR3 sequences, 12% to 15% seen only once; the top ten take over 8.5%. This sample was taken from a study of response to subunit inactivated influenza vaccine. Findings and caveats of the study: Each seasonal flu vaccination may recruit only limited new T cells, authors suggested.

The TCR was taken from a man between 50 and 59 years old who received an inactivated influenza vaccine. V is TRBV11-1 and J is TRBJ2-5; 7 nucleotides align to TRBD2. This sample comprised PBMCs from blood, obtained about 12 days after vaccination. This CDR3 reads CASSHDSYAGDNQETQYF. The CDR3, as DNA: TGTGCCAGCAGCCACGACAGTTATGCGGGAGACAACCAAGAGACCCAGTACTTC.